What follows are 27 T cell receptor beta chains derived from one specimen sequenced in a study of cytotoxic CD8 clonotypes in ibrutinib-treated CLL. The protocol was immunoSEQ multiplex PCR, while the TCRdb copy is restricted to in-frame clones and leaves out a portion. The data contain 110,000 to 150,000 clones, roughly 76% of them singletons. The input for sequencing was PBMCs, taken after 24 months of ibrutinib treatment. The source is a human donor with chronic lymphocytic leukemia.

CDR3 sequence reads: CASSYGAPTNEQFF. CDR3 nucleotides: TGTGCCAGCAGTTATGGGGCACCTACCAATGAGCAGTTCTTC. The chain employs TRBV6-5 and TRBJ2-1, with D perhaps TRBD1 (5 bases). CDR1 and CDR2 from the germline V gene are MNHEY and SVGAGI. Trimming cost V 3 bases and J 6 bases, with 12 bases left between them. The CDR3 is 14 amino acids.

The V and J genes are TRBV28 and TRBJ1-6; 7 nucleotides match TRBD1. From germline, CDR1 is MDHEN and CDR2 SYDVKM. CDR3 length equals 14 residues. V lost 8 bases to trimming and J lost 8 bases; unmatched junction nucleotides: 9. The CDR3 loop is CASAGTAVDSPLHF. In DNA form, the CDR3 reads TGTGCCAGCGCCGGGACAGCCGTTGATTCACCCCTCCACTTT.

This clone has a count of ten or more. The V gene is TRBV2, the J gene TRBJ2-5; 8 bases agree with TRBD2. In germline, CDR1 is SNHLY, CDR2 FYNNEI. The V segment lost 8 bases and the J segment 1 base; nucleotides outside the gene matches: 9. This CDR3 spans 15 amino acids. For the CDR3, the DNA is TGTGCCAGCCGGGGGGGCCTTACGATCCAAGAGACCCAGTACTTC. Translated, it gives CASRGGLTIQETQYF. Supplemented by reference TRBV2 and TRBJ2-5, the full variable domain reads EPEVTQTPSHQVTQMGQEVILRCVPISNHLYFYWYRQILGQKVEFLVSFYNNEISEKSEIFDDQFSVERPDGSNFTLKIRSTKLEDSAMYFCASRGGLTIQETQYFGPGTRLLVL.

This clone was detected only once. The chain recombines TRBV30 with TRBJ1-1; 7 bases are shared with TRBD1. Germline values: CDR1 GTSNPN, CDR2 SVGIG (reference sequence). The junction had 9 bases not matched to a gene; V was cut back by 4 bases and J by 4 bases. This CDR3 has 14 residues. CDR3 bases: TGTGCCTGGACGCAGGGGGGATGGGGCACTGAAGCTTTCTTT. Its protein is CAWTQGGWGTEAFF.

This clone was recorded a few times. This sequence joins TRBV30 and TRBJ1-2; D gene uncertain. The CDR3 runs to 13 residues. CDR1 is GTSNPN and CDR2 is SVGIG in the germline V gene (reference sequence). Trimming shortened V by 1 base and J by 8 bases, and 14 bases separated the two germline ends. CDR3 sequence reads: CAWSGGRRGGYTF. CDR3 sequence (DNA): TGTGCCTGGAGTGGAGGGCGCCGTGGGGGCTACACCTTC.

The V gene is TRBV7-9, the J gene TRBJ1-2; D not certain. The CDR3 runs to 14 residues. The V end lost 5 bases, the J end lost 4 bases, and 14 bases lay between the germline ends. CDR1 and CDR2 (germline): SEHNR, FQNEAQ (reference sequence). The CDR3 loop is CASSPSGQAYGYTF. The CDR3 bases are TGTGCCAGCAGCCCCTCGGGCCAGGCCTATGGCTACACCTTC.

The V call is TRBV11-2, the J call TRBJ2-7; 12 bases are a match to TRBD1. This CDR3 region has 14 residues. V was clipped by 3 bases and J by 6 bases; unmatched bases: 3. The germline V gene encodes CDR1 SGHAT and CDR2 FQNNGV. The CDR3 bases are TGTGCCAGCAGCTTGGGACAGGGGGCAGGCGAGCAGTACTTC. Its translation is CASSLGQGAGEQYF.

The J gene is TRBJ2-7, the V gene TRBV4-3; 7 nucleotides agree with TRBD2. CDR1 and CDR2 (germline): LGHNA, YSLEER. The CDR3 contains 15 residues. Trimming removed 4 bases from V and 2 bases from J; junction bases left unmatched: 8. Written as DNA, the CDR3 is TGCGCCAGCAGCCCCCAACTAGCGACAACCTACGAGCAGTACTTC. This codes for CASSPQLATTYEQYF.

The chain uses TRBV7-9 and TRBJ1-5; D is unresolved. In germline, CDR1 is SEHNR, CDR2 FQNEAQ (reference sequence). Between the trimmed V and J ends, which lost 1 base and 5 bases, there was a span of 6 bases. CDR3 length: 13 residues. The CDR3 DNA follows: TGTGCCAGCAGCTTAGGGGGATATCAGCCCCAGCATTTT. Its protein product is CASSLGGYQPQHF. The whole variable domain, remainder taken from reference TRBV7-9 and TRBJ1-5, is DTGVSQNPRHKITKRGQNVTFRCDPISEHNRLYWYRQTLGQGPEFLTYFQNEAQLEKSRLLSDRFSAERPKGSFSTLEIQRTEQGDSAMYLCASSLGGYQPQHFGDGTRLSIL.

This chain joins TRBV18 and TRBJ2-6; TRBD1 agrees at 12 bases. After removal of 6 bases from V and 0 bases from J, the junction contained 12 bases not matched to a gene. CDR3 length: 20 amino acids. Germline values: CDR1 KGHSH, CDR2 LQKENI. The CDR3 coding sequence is TGTGCCAGCTCCCCCGGGACAGGGGGCCCAGTTTACTCTGGGGCCAACGTCCTGACTTTC. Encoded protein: CASSPGTGGPVYSGANVLTF.

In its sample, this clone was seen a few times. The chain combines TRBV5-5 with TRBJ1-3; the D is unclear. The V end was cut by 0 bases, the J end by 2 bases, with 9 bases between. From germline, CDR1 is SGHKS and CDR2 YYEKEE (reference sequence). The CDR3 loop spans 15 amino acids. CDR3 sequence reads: CASSLEGGAGNTIYF. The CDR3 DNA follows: TGTGCCAGCAGCTTGGAGGGAGGAGCTGGAAACACCATATATTTT.

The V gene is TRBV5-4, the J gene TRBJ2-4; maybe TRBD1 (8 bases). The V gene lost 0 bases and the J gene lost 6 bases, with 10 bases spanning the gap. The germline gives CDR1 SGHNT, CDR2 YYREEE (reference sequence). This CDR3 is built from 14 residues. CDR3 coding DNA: TGTGCCAGCAGCTTGGACAGGGGGGGAAACATTCAGTACTTC. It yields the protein CASSLDRGGNIQYF.

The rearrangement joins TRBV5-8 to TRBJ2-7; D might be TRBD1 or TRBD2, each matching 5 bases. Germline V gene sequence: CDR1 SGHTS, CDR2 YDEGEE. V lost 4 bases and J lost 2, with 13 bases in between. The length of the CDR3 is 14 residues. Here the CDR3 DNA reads TGTGCCAGCAGCCGACGGGACGGTCCCTACGAGCAGTACTTC. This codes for CASSRRDGPYEQYF.

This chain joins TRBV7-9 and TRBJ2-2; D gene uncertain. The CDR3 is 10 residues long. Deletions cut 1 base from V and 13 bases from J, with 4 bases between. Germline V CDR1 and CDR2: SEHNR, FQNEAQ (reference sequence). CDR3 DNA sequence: TGTGCCAGCAGCTTAGTGGGGCTGTTTTTT. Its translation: CASSLVGLFF.

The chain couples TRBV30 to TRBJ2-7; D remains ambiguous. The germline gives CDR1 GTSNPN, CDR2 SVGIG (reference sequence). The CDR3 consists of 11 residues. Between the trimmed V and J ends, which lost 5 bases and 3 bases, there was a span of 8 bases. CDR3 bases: TGTGCCTGGCGGAGACGCTACGAGCAGTACTTC. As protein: CAWRRRYEQYF.

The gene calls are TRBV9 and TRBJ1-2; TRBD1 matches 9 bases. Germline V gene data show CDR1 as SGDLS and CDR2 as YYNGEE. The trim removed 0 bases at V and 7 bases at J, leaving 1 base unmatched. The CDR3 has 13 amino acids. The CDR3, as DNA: TGTGCCAGCAGCGTAGGGGACAGGGTTGGCTACACCTTC. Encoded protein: CASSVGDRVGYTF. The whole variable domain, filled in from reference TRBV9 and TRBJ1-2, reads DSGVTQTPKHLITATGQRVTLRCSPRSGDLSVYWYQQSLDQGLQFLIQYYNGEERAKGNILERFSAQQFPDLHSELNLSSLELGDSALYFCASSVGDRVGYTFGSGTRLTVV.

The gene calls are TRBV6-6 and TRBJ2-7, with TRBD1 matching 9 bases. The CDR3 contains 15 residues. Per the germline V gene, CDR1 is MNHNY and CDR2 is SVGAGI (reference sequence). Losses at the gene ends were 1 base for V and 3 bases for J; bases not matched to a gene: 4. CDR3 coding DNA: TGTGCCAGCAGTTACTTGGGACAGGGAAGCTACGAGCAGTACTTC. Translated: CASSYLGQGSYEQYF.

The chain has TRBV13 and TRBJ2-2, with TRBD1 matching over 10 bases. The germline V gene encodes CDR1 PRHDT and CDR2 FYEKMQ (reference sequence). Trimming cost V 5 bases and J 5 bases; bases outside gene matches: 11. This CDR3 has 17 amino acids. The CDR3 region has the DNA TGTGCCAGCAGCACCCCGACAGGGGGCGCTTTTACCGGGGAGCTGTTTTTT. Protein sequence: CASSTPTGGAFTGELFF.

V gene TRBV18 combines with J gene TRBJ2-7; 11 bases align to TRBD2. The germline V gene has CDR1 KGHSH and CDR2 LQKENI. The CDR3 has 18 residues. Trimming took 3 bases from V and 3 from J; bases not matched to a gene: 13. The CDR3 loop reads CASSPQLAGDSRSYEQYF. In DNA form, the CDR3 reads TGTGCCAGCTCACCCCAACTAGCGGGGGACTCCCGAAGCTACGAGCAGTACTTC.

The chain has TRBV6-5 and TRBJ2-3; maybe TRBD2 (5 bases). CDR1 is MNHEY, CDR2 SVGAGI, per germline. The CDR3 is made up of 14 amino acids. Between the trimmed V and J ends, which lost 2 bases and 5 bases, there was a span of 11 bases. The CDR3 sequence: CASSYGLAEDTQYF. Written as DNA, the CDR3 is TGTGCCAGCAGTTACGGCCTAGCAGAAGATACGCAGTATTTT.

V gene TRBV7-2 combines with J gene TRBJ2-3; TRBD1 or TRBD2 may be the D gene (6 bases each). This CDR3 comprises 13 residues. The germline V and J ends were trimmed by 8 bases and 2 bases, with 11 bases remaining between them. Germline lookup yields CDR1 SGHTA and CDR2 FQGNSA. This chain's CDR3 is CASGGRPTDTQYF. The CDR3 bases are TGTGCCAGCGGGGGGCGACCCACAGATACGCAGTATTTT.

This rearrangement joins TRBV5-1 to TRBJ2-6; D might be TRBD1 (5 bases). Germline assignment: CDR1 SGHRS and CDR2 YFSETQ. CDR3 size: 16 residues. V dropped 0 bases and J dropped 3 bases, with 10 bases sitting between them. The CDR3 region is CASSLEGRGGANVLTF. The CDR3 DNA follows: TGCGCCAGCAGCTTGGAGGGGCGCGGTGGGGCCAACGTCCTGACTTTC. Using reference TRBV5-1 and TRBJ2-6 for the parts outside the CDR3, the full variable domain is KAGVTQTPRYLIKTRGQQVTLSCSPISGHRSVSWYQQTPGQGLQFLFEYFSETQRNKGNFPGRFSGRQFSNSRSEMNVSTLELGDSALYLCASSLEGRGGANVLTFGAGSRLTVL.

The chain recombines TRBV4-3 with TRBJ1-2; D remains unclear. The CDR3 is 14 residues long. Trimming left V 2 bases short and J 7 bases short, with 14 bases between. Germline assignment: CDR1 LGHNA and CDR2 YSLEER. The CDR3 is CASSQPGAGPGYTF. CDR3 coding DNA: TGCGCCAGCAGCCAACCGGGTGCCGGACCTGGCTACACCTTC.

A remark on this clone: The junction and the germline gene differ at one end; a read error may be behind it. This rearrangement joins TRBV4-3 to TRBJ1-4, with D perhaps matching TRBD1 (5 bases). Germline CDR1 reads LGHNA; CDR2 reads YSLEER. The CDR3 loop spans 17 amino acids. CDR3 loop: CASSQLRGAETGEKLVF. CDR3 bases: TGCGCCAGCAGCCAGCTAAGGGGTGCGGAAACGGGTGAAAAACTGGTTTTT.

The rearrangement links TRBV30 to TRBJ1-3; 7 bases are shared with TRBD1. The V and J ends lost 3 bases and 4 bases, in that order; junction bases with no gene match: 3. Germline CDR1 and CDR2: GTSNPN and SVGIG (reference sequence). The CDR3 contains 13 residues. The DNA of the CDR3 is TGTGCCTGGAGCCGGGACAGCGGAAACACCATATATTTT. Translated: CAWSRDSGNTIYF.

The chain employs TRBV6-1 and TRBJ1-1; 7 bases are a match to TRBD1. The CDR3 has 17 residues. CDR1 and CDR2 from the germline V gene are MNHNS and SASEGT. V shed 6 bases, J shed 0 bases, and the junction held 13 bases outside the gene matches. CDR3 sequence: CASRETGVSRLNTEAFF. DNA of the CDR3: TGTGCCAGCAGAGAAACAGGGGTAAGCAGGCTGAACACTGAAGCTTTCTTT.

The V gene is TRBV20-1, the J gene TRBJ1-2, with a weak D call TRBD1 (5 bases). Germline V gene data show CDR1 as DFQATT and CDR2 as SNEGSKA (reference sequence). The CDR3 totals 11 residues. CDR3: CSAGTFGGYTF. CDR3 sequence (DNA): TGCAGCGCCGGGACCTTCGGTGGCTACACCTTC.